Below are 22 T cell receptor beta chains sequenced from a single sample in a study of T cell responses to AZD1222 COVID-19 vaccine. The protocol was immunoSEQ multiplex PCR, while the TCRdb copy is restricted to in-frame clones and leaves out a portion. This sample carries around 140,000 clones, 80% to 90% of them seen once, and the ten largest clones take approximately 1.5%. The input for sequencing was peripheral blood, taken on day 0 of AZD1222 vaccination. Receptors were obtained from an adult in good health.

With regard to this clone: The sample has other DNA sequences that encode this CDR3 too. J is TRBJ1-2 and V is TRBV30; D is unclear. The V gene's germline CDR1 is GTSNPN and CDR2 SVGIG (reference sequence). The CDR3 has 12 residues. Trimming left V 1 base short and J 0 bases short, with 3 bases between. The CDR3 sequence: CAWSETNYGYTF. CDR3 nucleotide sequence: TGTGCCTGGAGTGAAACTAACTATGGCTACACCTTC.

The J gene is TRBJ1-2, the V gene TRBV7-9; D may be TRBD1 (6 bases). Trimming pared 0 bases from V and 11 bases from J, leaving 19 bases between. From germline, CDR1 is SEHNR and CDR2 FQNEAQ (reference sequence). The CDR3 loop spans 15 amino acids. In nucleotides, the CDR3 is TGTGCCAGCAGCTTAGCTGGAGGGGGAACAGGCCCTTACACCTTC. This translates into CASSLAGGGTGPYTF.

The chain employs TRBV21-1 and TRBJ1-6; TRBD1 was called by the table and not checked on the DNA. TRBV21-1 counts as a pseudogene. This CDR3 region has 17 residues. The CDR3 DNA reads TGTGCCAGCAGCAAAGTGGGGATGGGACAGCTAAATTCACCCCTCCACTTT. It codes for CASSKVGMGQLNSPLHF.

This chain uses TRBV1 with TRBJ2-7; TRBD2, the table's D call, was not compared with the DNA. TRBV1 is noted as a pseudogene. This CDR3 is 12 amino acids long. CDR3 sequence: CTSSQESYEQYF. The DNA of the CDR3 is TGCACCAGCAGCCAAGAGAGTTACGAGCAGTACTTC.

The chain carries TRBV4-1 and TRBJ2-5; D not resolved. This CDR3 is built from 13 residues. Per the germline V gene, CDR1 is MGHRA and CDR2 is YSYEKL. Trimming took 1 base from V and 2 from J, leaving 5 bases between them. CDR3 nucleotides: TGCGCCAGCAGCCAAGTACTTCAAGAGACCCAGTACTTC. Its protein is CASSQVLQETQYF.

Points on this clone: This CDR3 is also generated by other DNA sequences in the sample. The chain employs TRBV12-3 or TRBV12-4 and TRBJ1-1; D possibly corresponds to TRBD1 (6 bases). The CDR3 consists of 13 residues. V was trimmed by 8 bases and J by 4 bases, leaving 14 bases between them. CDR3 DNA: TGTGCCAGCTGGAGAGGGGGGAGCACTGAAGCTTTCTTT. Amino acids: CASWRGGSTEAFF.

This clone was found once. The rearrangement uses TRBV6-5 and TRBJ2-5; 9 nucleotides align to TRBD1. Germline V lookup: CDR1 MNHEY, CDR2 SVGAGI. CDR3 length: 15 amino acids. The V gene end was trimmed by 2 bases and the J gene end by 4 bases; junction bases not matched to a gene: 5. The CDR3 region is CASSYTTGGRETQYF. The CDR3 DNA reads TGTGCCAGCAGTTACACGACAGGGGGACGAGAGACCCAGTACTTC.

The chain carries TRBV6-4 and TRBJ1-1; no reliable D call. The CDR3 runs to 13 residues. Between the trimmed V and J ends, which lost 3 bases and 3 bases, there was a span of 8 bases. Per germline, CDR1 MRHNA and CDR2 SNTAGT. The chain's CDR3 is CASSEEEYTEAFF. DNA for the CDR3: TGTGCCAGCAGTGAAGAGGAGTACACTGAAGCTTTCTTT.

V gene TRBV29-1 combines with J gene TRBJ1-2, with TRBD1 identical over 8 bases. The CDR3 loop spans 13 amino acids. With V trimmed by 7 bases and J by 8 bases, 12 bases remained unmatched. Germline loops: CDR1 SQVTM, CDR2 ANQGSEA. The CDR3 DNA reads TGCAGCGCTTATACGGACAGGGCGGACGGCTACACCTTC. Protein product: CSAYTDRADGYTF. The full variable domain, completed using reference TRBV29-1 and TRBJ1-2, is SAVISQKPSRDICQRGTSLTIQCQVDSQVTMMFWYRQQPGQSLTLIATANQGSEATYESGFVIDKFPISRPNLTFSTLTVSNMSPEDSSIYLCSAYTDRADGYTFGSGTRLTVV.

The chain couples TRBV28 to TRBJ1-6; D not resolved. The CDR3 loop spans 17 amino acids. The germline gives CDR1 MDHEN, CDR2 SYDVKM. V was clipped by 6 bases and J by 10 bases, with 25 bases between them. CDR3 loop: CASSRQGGAGGKSPLHF. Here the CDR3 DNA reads TGTGCCAGCAGCAGACAAGGTGGTGCCGGCGGGAAATCACCCCTCCACTTT.

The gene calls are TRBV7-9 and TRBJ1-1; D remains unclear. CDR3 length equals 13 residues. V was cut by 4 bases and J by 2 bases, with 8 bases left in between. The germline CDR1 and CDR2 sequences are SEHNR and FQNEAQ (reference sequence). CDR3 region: CASSSPINTEAFF. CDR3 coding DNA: TGTGCCAGCAGCTCACCTATTAACACTGAAGCTTTCTTT. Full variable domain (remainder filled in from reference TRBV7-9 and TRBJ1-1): DTGVSQNPRHKITKRGQNVTFRCDPISEHNRLYWYRQTLGQGPEFLTYFQNEAQLEKSRLLSDRFSAERPKGSFSTLEIQRTEQGDSAMYLCASSSPINTEAFFGQGTRLTVV.

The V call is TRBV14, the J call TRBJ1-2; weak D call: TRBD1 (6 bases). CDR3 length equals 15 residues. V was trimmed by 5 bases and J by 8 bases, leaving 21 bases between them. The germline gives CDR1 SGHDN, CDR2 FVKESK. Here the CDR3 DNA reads TGTGCCAGCAGCTCCCCGGGACAAATAATGGTCGGCTACACCTTC. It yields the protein CASSSPGQIMVGYTF.

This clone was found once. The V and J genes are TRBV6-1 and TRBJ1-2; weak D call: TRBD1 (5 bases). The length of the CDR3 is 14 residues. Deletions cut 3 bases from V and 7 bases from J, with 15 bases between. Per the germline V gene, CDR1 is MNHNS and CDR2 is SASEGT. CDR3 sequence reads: CASSEGRTPSGYTF. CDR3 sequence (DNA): TGTGCCAGCAGTGAGGGGCGCACACCCTCTGGCTACACCTTC.

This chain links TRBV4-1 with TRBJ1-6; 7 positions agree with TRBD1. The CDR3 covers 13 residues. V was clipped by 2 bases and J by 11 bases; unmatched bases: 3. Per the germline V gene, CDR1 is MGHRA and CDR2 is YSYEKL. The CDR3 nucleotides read TGCGCCAGCAGCCAATCGACAGGGACACCCCTCCACTTT. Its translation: CASSQSTGTPLHF.

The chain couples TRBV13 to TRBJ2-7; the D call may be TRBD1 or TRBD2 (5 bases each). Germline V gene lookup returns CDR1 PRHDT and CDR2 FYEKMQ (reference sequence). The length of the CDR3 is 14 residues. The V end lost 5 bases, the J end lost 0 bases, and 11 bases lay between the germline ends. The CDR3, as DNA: TGTGCCAGCAGCAAGAGGGACGGCTCCTACGAGCAGTACTTC. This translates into CASSKRDGSYEQYF.

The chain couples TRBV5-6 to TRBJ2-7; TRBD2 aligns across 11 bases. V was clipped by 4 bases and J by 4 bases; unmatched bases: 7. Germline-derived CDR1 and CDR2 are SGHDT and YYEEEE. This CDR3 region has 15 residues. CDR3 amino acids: CASSLRLAGWYEQYF. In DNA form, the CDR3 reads TGTGCCAGCAGCCTCCGACTAGCGGGATGGTACGAGCAGTACTTC.

The CDR3 nucleotides read TGTGCCAGCAGTTTATCTCTATCGGGGGCTGAAGCTTTCTTT. Its protein product is CASSLSLSGAEAFF. The chain links TRBV27 to TRBJ1-1, with D perhaps TRBD1 (5 bases). This CDR3 is 14 amino acids long. The germline V and J ends were trimmed by 0 bases and 6 bases, with 11 bases remaining between them. Germline CDR1 and CDR2: MNHEY and SMNVEV (reference sequence).

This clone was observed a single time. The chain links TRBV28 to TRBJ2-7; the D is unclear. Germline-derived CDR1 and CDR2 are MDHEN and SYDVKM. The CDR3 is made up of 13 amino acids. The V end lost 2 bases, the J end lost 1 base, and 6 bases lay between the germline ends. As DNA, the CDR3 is TGTGCCAGCAGTTTAGGGCGGTCCTACGAGCAGTACTTC. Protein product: CASSLGRSYEQYF. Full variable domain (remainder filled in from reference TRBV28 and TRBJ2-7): DVKVTQSSRYLVKRTGEKVFLECVQDMDHENMFWYRQDPGLGLRLIYFSYDVKMKEKGDIPEGYSVSREKKERFSLILESASTNQTSMYLCASSLGRSYEQYFGPGTRLTVT.

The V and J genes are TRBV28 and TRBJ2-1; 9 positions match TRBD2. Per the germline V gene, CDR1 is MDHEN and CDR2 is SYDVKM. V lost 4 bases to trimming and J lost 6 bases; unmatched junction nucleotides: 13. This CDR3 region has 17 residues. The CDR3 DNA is TGTGCCAGCAGTTCGGGACTAGCCCACGGGTCGATCAATGAGCAGTTCTTC. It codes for CASSSGLAHGSINEQFF.

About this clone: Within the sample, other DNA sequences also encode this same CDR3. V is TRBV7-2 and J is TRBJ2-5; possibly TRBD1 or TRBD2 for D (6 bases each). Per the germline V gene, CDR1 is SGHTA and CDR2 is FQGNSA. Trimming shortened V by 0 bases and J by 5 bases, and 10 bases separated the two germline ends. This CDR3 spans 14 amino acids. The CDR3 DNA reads TGTGCCAGCAGCTTAGCGGGGGGCGGGGAGACCCAGTACTTC. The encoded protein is CASSLAGGGETQYF.

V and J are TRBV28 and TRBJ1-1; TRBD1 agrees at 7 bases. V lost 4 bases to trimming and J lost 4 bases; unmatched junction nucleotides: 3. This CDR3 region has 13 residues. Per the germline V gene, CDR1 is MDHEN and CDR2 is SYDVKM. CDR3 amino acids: CASSSGGSTEAFF. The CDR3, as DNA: TGTGCCAGCAGTTCAGGGGGGAGCACTGAAGCTTTCTTT. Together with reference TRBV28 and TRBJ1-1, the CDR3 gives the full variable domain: DVKVTQSSRYLVKRTGEKVFLECVQDMDHENMFWYRQDPGLGLRLIYFSYDVKMKEKGDIPEGYSVSREKKERFSLILESASTNQTSMYLCASSSGGSTEAFFGQGTRLTVV.

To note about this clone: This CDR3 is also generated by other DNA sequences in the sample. In DNA, the CDR3 is TGTGCCAGCTCACCACCCGGTCAGCCCCAGCATTTT. Its protein is CASSPPGQPQHF. V usage is TRBV18 and J usage is TRBJ1-5; D unresolved. Per germline, CDR1 KGHSH and CDR2 LQKENI. V gave up 0 bases and J gave up 6 bases, with 3 bases separating them. This CDR3 is 12 amino acids long.